In this sample, the clone carrying this TCR beta chain turned up a few times. Its target is unknown. This record belongs to a study of T cells after yellow fever vaccination. Study-wide context: For low cell numbers, libraries were made with SMART-Seq v4 Ultra Low Input.

The germline V and J ends were trimmed by 5 bases and 8 bases, with 7 bases remaining between them. The CDR3 sequence is 10 residues long. Germline V gene sequence: CDR1 DFQATT, CDR2 SNEGSKA (reference sequence). A universal primer site and UMIs were added as TCR cDNA was made by 5'RACE template switching. TCRdb recomputed calls from the 5' RACE reads with MiXCR, one row per CDR3 protein. The data hold hundreds of thousands of distinct CDR3 sequences, with roughly 14% observed a single time. Study-level results: Post-booster reappearance was seen for most primary-vaccination clones (nearly 97% CD4, roughly 88% CD8). Repertoires obtained by FACS sorting could include abundant clonotypes that entered as contaminants from the bulk population.

The rearrangement links TRBV20-1 to TRBJ2-1, with D possibly matching TRBD1 (5 bases). This clonotype was obtained from a man aged 25-45 years who received the YFV17D yellow fever vaccine. Sequencing was performed on PBMCs, taken on the day of the yellow fever booster vaccination. The CDR3, as DNA: TGCAGTGCTTGGGGCGATGAGCAGTTCTTC. It translates to CSAWGDEQFF.